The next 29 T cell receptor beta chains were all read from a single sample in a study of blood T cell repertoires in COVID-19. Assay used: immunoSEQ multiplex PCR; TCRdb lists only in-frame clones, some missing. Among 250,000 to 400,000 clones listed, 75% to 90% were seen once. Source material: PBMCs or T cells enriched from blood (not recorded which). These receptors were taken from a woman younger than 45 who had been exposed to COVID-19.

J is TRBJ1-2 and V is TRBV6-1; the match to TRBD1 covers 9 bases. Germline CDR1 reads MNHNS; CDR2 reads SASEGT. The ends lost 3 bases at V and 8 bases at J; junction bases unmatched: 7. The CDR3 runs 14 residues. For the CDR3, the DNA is TGTGCCAGCAGTGACGGACAGGGGTCCCTCGGCTACACCTTC. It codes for CASSDGQGSLGYTF.

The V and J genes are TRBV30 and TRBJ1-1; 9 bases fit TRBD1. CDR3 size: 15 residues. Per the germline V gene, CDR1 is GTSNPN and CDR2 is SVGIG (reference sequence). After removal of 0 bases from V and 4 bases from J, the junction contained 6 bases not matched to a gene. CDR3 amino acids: CAWSVQGAGITEAFF. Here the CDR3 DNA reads TGTGCCTGGAGTGTACAGGGGGCGGGGATCACTGAAGCTTTCTTT.

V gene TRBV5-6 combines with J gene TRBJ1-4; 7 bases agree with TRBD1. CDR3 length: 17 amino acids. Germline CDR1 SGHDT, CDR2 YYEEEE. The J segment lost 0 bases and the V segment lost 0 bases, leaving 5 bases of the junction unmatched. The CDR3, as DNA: TGTGCCAGCAGCTTGGCCTTCGGGACAGCAACTAATGAAAAACTGTTTTTT. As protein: CASSLAFGTATNEKLFF.

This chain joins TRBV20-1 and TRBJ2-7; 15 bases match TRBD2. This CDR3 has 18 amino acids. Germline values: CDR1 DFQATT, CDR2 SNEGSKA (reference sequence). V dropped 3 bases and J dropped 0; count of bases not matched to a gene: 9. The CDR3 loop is CSASFGTSGRKSSYEQYF. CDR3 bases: TGCAGTGCTAGTTTTGGGACTAGCGGGAGGAAAAGCTCCTACGAGCAGTACTTC.

The CDR3, as DNA: TGTGCCAGCAGCTTAGGGACAGACGGAAACACCATATATTTT. This translates into CASSLGTDGNTIYF. The chain links TRBV7-9 to TRBJ1-3, with a possible D match to TRBD1 (6 bases). Germline loops: CDR1 SEHNR, CDR2 FQNEAQ (reference sequence). The CDR3 is 14 residues long. V was shortened by 1 base and J by 4 bases, with 8 bases between the two germline ends. Filled out from reference TRBV7-9 and TRBJ1-3, the complete variable domain reads DTGVSQNPRHKITKRGQNVTFRCDPISEHNRLYWYRQTLGQGPEFLTYFQNEAQLEKSRLLSDRFSAERPKGSFSTLEIQRTEQGDSAMYLCASSLGTDGNTIYFGEGSWLTVV.

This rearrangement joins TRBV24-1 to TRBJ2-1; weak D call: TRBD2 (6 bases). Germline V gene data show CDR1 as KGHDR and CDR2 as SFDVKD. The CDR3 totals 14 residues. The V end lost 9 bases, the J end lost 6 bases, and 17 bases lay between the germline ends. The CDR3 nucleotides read TGTGCCACCGGGGGTAGCGGCCCTGGCAATGAGCAGTTCTTC. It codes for CATGGSGPGNEQFF.

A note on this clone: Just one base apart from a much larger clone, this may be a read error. The CDR3 reads CASSHTGTGGAGYIF. CDR3 sequence (DNA): TGTGCCAGCAGCCATACCGGGACAGGGGGCGCGGGCTACATCTTC. The chain joins TRBV3-1 (or the pseudogene TRBV3-2) to TRBJ1-2; TRBD1 aligns across 12 bases. There are 15 residues in the CDR3. Germline loops: CDR1 LGHDT, CDR2 YNNKEL (reference sequence).

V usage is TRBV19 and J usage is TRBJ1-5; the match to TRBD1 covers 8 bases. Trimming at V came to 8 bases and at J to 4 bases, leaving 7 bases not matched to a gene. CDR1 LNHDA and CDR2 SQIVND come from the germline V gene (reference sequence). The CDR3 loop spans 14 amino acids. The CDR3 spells CASGTQGGNQPQHF. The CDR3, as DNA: TGTGCCAGTGGGACACAGGGGGGAAATCAGCCCCAGCATTTT.

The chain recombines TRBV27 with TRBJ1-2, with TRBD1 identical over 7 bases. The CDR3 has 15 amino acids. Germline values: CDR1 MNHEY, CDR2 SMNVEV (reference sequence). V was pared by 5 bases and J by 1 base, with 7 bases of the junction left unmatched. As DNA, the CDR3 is TGTGCCAGCAGTCCTCGGACAGGTGTTAACTATGGCTACACCTTC. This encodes CASSPRTGVNYGYTF.

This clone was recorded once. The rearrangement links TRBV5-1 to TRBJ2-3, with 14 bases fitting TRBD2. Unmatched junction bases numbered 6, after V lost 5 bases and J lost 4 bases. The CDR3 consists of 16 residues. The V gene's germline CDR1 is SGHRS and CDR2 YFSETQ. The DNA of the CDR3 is TGCGCCAGCAGGGCCTCGGGACTAGCGGGGGCAGATACGCAGTATTTT. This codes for CASRASGLAGADTQYF.

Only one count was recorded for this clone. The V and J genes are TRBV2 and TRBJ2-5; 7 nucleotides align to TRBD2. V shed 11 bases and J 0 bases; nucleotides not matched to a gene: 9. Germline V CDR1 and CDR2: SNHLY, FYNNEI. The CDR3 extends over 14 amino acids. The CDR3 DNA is TGTGCCGGGAGGGGACTGCTGTACCAAGAGACCCAGTACTTC. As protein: CAGRGLLYQETQYF.

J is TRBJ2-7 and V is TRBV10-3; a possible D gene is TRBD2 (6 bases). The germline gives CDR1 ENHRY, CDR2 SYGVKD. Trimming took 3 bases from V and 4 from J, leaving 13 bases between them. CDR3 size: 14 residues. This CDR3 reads CAISEGSSGYEQYF. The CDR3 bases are TGTGCCATCAGTGAAGGGAGTAGCGGTTACGAGCAGTACTTC.

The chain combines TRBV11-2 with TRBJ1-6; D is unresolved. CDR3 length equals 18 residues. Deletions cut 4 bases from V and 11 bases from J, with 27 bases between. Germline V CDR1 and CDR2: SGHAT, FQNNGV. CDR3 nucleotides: TGTGCCAGCAGCTCCACCCCATGGGGTCGGGGATCGTCAACACCCCTCCACTTT. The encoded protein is CASSSTPWGRGSSTPLHF.

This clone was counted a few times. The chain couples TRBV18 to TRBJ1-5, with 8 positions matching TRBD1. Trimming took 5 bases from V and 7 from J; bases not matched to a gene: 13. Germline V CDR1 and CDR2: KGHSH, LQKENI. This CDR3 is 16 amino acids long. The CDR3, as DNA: TGTGCCAGCTCATCAACAGGGGGGGCGCAGGGGCAGCCCCAGCATTTT. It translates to CASSSTGGAQGQPQHF. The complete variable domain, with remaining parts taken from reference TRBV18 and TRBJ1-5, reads NAGVMQNPRHLVRRRGQEARLRCSPMKGHSHVYWYRQLPEEGLKFMVYLQKENIIDESGMPKERFSAEFPKEGPSILRIQQVVRGDSAAYFCASSSTGGAQGQPQHFGDGTRLSIL.

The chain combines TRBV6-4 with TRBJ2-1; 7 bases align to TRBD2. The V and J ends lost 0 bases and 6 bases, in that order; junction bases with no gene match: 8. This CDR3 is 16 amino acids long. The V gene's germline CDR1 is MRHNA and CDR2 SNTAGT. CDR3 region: CASSDSWAGEGNEQFF. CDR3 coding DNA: TGTGCCAGCAGTGACTCTTGGGCGGGAGAGGGCAATGAGCAGTTCTTC.

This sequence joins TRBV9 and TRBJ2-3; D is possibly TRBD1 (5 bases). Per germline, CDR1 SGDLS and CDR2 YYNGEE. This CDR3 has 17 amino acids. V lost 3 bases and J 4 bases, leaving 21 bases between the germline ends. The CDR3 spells CASSARTTTRVPDTQYF. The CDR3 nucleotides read TGTGCCAGCAGCGCCCGAACGACCACCAGGGTTCCAGATACGCAGTATTTT.

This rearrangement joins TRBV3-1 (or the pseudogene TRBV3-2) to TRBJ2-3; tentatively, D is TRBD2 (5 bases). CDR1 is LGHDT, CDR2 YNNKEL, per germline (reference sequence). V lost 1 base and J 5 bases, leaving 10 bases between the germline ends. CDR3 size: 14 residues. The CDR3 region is CASSQAPGRDTQYF. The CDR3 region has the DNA TGTGCCAGCAGCCAAGCTCCGGGGAGAGATACGCAGTATTTT.

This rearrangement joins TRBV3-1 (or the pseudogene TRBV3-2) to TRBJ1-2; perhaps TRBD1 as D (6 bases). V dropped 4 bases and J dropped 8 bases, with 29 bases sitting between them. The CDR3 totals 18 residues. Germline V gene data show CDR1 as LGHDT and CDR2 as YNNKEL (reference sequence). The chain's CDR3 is CASSLMTGTRVTVRGYTF. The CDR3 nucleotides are TGTGCCAGCAGCCTGATGACCGGGACAAGGGTGACCGTGAGGGGCTACACCTTC.

The CDR3 spells CASSHRTGELFF. CDR3 nucleotides: TGTGCCAGCAGCCACCGGACCGGGGAGCTGTTTTTT. The rearrangement links TRBV7-3 to TRBJ2-2; D unresolved. From germline, CDR1 is SGHTA and CDR2 FQGTGA. Trimming cost V 5 bases and J 5 bases, with 6 bases left between them. The CDR3 runs 12 residues. The whole variable domain, remainder taken from reference TRBV7-3 and TRBJ2-2, is GAGVSQTPSNKVTEKGKYVELRCDPISGHTALYWYRQSLGQGPEFLIYFQGTGAADDSGLPNDRFFAVRPEGSVSTLKIQRTERGDSAVYLCASSHRTGELFFGEGSRLTVL.

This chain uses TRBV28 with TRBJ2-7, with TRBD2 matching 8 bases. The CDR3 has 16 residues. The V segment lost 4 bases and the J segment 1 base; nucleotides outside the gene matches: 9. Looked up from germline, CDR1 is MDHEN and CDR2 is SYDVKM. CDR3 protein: CASSSSHSGSSYEQYF. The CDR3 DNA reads TGTGCCAGCAGTTCCTCCCACAGCGGGAGTTCCTACGAGCAGTACTTC.

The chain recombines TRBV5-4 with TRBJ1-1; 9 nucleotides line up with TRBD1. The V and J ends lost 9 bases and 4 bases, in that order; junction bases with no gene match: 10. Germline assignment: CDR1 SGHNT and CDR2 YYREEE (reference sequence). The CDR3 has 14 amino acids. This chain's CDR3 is CATDTGGRSTEAFF. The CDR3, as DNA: TGTGCCACCGACACAGGGGGCAGGTCCACTGAAGCTTTCTTT.

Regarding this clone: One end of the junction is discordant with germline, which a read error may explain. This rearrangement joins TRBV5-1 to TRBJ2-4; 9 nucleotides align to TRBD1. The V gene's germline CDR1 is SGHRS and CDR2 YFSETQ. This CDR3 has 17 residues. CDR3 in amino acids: CARSLGQGWGDKNIQYF. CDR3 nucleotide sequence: TGCGCCCGCAGCTTGGGACAGGGATGGGGGGACAAAAACATTCAGTACTTC.

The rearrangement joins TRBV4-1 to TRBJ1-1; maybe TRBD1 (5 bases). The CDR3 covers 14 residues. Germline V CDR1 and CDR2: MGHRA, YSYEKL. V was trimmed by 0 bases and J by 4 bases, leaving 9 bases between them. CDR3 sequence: CASSQDFRATEAFF. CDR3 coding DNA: TGCGCCAGCAGCCAAGATTTCAGGGCCACTGAAGCTTTCTTT.

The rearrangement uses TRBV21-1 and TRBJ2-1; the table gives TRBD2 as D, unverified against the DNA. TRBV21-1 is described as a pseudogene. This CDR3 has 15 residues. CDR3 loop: CASSNEGPEYYEQFF. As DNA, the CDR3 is TGTGCCAGCAGCAACGAGGGCCCCGAATATTATGAGCAGTTCTTC.

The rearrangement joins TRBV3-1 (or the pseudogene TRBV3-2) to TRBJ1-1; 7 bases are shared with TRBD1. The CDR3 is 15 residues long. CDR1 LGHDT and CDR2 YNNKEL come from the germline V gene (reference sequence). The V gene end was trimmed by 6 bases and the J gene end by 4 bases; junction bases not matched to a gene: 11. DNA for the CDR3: TGTGCCAGCAGTGACAGGACAGGAGTCGGCACTGAAGCTTTCTTT. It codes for CASSDRTGVGTEAFF.

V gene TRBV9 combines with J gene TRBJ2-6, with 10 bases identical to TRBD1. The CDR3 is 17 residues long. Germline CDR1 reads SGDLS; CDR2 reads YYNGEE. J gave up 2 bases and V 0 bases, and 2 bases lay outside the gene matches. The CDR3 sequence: CASSVVGQGAGANVLTF. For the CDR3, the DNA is TGTGCCAGCAGCGTAGTCGGACAGGGGGCTGGGGCCAACGTCCTGACTTTC.

The CDR3 is CAISESLGGYSNQPQHF. In nucleotides, the CDR3 is TGTGCCATCAGTGAGTCCTTAGGGGGATATAGCAATCAGCCCCAGCATTTT. The rearrangement joins TRBV10-3 to TRBJ1-5; D is perhaps TRBD1 (6 bases). CDR3 length: 17 residues. Trimming removed 0 bases from V and 0 bases from J, with 12 bases in between. Germline V gene sequence: CDR1 ENHRY, CDR2 SYGVKD.

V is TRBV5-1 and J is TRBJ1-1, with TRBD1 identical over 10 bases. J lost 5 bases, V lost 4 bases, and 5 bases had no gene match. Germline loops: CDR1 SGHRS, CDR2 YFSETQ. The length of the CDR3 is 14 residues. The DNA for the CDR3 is TGCGCCAGCAGCCTCGACAGGGGGCCAACTGAAGCTTTCTTT. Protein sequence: CASSLDRGPTEAFF.

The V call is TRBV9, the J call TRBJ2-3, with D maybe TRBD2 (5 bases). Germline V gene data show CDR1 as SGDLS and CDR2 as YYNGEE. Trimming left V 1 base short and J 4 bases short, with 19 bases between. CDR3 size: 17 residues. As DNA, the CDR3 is TGTGCCAGCAGCGTAAGAGGGCTAGCAAGCCTGGCAGATACGCAGTATTTT. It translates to CASSVRGLASLADTQYF.